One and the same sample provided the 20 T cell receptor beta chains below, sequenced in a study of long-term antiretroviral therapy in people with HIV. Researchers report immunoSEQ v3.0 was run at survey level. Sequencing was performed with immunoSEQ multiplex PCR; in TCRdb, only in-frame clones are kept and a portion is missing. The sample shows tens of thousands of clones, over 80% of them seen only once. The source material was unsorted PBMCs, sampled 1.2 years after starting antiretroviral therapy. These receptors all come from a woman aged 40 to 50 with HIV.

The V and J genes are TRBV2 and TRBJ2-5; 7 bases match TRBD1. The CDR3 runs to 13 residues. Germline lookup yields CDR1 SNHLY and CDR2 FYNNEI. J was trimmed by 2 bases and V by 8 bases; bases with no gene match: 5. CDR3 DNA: TGTGCCAGCGAAGGGACAGAACAAGAGACCCAGTACTTC. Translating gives CASEGTEQETQYF. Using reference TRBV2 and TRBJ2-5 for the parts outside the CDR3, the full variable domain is EPEVTQTPSHQVTQMGQEVILRCVPISNHLYFYWYRQILGQKVEFLVSFYNNEISEKSEIFDDQFSVERPDGSNFTLKIRSTKLEDSAMYFCASEGTEQETQYFGPGTRLLVL.

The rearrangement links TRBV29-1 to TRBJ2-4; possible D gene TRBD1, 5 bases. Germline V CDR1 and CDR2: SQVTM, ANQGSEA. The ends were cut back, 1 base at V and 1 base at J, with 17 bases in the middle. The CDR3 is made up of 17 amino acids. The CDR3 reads CSVEGSLGLGAKNIQYF. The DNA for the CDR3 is TGCAGCGTTGAAGGGAGTCTGGGGCTAGGGGCCAAAAACATTCAGTACTTC.

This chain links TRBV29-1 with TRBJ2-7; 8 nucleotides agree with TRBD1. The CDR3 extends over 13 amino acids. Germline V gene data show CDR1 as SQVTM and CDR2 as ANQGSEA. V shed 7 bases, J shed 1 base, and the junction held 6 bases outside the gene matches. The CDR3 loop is CSARDRPSYEQYF. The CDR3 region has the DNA TGCAGCGCCCGGGACAGGCCATCCTACGAGCAGTACTTC.

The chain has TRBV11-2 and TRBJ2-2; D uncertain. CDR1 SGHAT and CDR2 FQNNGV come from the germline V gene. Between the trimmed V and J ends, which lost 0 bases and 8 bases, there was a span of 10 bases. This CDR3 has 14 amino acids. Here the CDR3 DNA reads TGTGCCAGCAGCTTAGATGGTCAGACGGGGGAGCTGTTTTTT. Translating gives CASSLDGQTGELFF.

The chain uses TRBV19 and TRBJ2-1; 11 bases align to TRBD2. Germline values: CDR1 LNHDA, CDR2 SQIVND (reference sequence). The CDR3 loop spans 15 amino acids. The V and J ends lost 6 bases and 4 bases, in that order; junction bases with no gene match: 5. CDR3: CASRPGTSGYNEQFF. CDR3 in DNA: TGTGCCAGTAGGCCCGGGACTAGCGGATACAATGAGCAGTTCTTC.

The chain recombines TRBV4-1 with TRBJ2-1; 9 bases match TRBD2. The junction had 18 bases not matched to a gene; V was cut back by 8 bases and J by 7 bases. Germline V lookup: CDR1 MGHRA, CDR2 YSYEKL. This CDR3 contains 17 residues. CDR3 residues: CASWGGDAGGPRNEQFF. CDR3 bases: TGCGCCAGCTGGGGGGGGGATGCGGGAGGGCCAAGGAATGAGCAGTTCTTC.

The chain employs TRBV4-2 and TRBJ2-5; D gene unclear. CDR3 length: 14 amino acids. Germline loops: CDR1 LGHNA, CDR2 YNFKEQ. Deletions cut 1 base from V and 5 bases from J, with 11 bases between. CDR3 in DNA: TGTGCCAGCAGCCAAGGCCGGGTAGGGGAGACCCAGTACTTC. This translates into CASSQGRVGETQYF.

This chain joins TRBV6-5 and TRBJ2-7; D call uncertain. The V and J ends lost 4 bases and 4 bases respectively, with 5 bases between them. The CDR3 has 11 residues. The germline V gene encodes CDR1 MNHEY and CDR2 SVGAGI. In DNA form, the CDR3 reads TGTGCCAGCAGTTTCAATTACGAGCAGTACTTC. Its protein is CASSFNYEQYF.

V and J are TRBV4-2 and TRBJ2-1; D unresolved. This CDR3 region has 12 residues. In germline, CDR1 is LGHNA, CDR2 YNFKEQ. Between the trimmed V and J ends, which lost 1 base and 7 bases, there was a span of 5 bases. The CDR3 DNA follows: TGTGCCAGCAGCCAAGTACCGAATGAGCAGTTCTTC. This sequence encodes CASSQVPNEQFF.

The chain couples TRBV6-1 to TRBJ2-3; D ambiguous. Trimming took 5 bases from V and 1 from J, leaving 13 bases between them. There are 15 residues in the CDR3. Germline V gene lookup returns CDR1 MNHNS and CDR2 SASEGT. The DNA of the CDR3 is TGTGCCAGCAGTAGCCGGGCCGCCGGCACAGATACGCAGTATTTT. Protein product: CASSSRAAGTDTQYF.

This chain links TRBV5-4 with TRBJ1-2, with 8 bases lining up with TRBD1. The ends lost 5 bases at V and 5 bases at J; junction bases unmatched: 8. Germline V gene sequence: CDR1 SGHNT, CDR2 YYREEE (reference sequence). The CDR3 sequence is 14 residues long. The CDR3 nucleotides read TGTGCCAGCAGTTGGACAGGGAATGGGTATGGCTACACCTTC. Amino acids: CASSWTGNGYGYTF.

The chain's CDR3 is CAIQGPTDYGYTF. The CDR3 bases are TGTGCCATTCAGGGTCCCACCGACTATGGCTACACCTTC. This chain joins TRBV10-3 and TRBJ1-2, with D possibly being TRBD1 (5 bases). CDR1 is ENHRY, CDR2 SYGVKD, per germline. Trimming pared 9 bases from V and 3 bases from J, leaving 14 bases between. CDR3 length equals 13 residues.

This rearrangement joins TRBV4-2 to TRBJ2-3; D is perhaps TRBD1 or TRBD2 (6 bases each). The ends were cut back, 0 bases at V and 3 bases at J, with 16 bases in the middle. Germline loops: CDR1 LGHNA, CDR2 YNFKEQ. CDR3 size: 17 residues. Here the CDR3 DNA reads TGTGCCAGCAGCCAAGATCGCGGAGGGACAATAACAGATACGCAGTATTTT. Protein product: CASSQDRGGTITDTQYF.

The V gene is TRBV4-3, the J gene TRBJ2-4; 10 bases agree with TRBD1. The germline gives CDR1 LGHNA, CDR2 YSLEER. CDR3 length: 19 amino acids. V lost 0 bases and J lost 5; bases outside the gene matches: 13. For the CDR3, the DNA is TGCGCCAGCAGCCAAGACCCCCATCGACAGGGGGCGGAGGAAAACATTCAGTACTTC. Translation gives CASSQDPHRQGAEENIQYF.

The CDR3 DNA reads TGTGCCAGCTCCGACAGCCTTCACTCTGGAAACACCATATATTTT. This encodes CASSDSLHSGNTIYF. The chain uses TRBV5-4 and TRBJ1-3, with D maybe TRBD1 (5 bases). V gave up 7 bases and J gave up 0 bases, with 14 bases separating them. Per the germline V gene, CDR1 is SGHNT and CDR2 is YYREEE (reference sequence). The CDR3 has 15 amino acids.

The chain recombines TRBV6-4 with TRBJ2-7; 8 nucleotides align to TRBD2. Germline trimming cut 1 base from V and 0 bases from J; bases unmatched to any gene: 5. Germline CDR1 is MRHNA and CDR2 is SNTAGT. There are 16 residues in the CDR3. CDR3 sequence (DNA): TGTGCCAGCAGTGACTATAGCGGGAAAGCCTCCTACGAGCAGTACTTC. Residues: CASSDYSGKASYEQYF.

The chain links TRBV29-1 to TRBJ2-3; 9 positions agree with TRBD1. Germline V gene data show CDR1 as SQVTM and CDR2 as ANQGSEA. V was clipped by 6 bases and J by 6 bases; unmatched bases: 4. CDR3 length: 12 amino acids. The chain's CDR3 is CSVQGAGDTQYF. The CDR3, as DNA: TGCAGCGTACAGGGGGCTGGGGATACGCAGTATTTT.

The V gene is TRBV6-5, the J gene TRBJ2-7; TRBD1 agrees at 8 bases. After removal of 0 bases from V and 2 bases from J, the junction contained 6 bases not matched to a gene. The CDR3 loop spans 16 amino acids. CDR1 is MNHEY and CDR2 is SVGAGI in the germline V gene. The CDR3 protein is CASSYSRTGSTYEQYF. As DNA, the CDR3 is TGTGCCAGCAGTTACTCACGGACAGGGTCCACCTACGAGCAGTACTTC.

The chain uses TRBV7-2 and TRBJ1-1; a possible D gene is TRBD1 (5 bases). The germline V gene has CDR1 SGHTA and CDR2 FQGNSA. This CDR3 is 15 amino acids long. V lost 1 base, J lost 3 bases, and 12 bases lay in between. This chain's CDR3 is CASSLGLGGDTEAFF. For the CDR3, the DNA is TGTGCCAGCAGCTTAGGATTGGGAGGGGACACTGAAGCTTTCTTT.

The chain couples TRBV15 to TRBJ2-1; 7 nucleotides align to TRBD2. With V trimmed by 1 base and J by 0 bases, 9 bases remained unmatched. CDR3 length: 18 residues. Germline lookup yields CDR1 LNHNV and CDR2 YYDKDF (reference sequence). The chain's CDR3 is CATSRASGTIYSYNEQFF. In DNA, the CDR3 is TGTGCCACCAGCAGAGCCTCCGGGACTATCTACTCCTACAATGAGCAGTTCTTC.